One and the same sample provided the 17 T cell receptor beta chains below, sequenced in a study of T-cell reconstitution after alpha-beta-depleted transplantation in children listed by TCRdb under 2016. Library construction relied on PCR. TCRdb records Illumina HiSeq 2500 as the sequencer. TCR library preparation used molecular barcoding, with unique molecular identifiers applied to normalize quantification of the TCRbeta repertoire. TCRdb trimmed public reads at Q25 via fastp, called clones via MiXCR and kept in-frame beta chains. Entries that share a CDR3 protein sequence are merged under the most common genes and DNA. The sample has about 340,000 distinct CDR3 sequences on record, roughly 13% of them singletons. About 4.5% of the sample rests with the top ten. Specimen: PBMCs, collected from the stem cell graft. The receptors stem from a human donor who donated a stem cell graft to a child with Fanconi anemia.

The CDR3 is CAWITAERGDPGELFF. The CDR3 nucleotides are TGTGCCTGGATCACCGCAGAAAGGGGGGACCCCGGGGAGCTGTTTTTT. The chain combines TRBV30 with TRBJ2-2; D tentatively reads TRBD1 or TRBD2 (6 bases each). The CDR3 spans 16 residues. Between the trimmed V and J ends, which lost 4 bases and 6 bases, there was a span of 21 bases. CDR1 is GTSNPN and CDR2 is SVGIG in the germline V gene (reference sequence).

This sequence joins TRBV2 and TRBJ2-5; 9 bases fit TRBD1. CDR1 SNHLY and CDR2 FYNNEI come from the germline V gene. This CDR3 is 14 amino acids long. Losses at the gene ends were 9 bases for V and 4 bases for J; bases not matched to a gene: 9. The CDR3 nucleotides read TGTGCCAGTATAACAGGGGGCATTGGAGAGACCCAGTACTTC. This gives the protein CASITGGIGETQYF.

This clonotype appeared once. V usage is TRBV2 and J usage is TRBJ2-7; D may be TRBD1 or TRBD2 (5 bases each). The germline V and J ends were trimmed by 6 bases and 3 bases, with 12 bases remaining between them. The germline V gene encodes CDR1 SNHLY and CDR2 FYNNEI. CDR3 length: 13 amino acids. The CDR3 nucleotides are TGTGCCAGCAGAGCGGACATAAGCTACGAGCAGTACTTC. It yields the protein CASRADISYEQYF.

This clonotype was seen at least ten times. The gene calls are TRBV3-1 and TRBJ1-2; D unresolved. The CDR3 runs 13 residues. Germline V gene lookup returns CDR1 LGHDT and CDR2 YNNKEL (reference sequence). Trimming took 0 bases from V and 4 from J, leaving 6 bases between them. The CDR3 DNA reads TGTGCCAGCAGCCAAGAGCCTGTCTATGGCTACACCTTC. Its protein product is CASSQEPVYGYTF.

This clonotype was seen repeatedly, ten times or more. V gene TRBV6-5 combines with J gene TRBJ2-1; 11 positions agree with TRBD2. The CDR3 runs to 17 residues. Germline V gene data show CDR1 as MNHEY and CDR2 as SVGAGI. V lost 0 bases to trimming and J lost 5 bases; unmatched junction nucleotides: 6. In DNA, the CDR3 is TGTGCCAGCAGTTACTCGAAGCTAGCGGGGGGTCACAATGAGCAGTTCTTC. Translation gives CASSYSKLAGGHNEQFF.

This clonotype was detected only a few times. The chain uses TRBV5-4 and TRBJ1-3; TRBD1 aligns across 8 bases. The CDR3 loop spans 18 amino acids. From germline, CDR1 is SGHNT and CDR2 YYREEE (reference sequence). V was clipped by 1 base and J by 0 bases; unmatched bases: 9. CDR3 DNA: TGTGCCAGCAGCTTGTGGGGGACAGGCACCATCTCTGGAAACACCATATATTTT. Amino acids: CASSLWGTGTISGNTIYF.

In its sample, this clonotype was seen a few times. The chain recombines TRBV6-1 with TRBJ2-7; D unclear. The length of the CDR3 is 15 residues. CDR1 MNHNS and CDR2 SASEGT come from the germline V gene. V was cut by 4 bases and J by 0 bases, with 13 bases left in between. CDR3 in DNA: TGTGCCAGCAGTGGAGCCTGGTCGAGCTCCTACGAGCAGTACGTC. Translating it yields CASSGAWSSSYEQYV.

CDR3 coding DNA: TGTGCCAGCAAAGGTCGGGGAAGCATCTATGGCTACACCTTC. Protein sequence: CASKGRGSIYGYTF. The chain carries TRBV5-4 and TRBJ1-2; D is uncertain. Deletions cut 6 bases from V and 4 bases from J, with 16 bases between. The V gene's germline CDR1 is SGHNT and CDR2 YYREEE (reference sequence). The CDR3 spans 14 residues. Complete variable domain (other parts from reference TRBV5-4 and TRBJ1-2): ETGVTQSPTHLIKTRGQQVTLRCSSQSGHNTVSWYQQALGQGPQFIFQYYREEENGRGNFPPRFSGLQFPNYSSELNVNALELDDSALYLCASKGRGSIYGYTFGSGTRLTVV.

This clonotype was recorded at least ten times. The CDR3: CASSQKQGNPPLHF. As DNA, the CDR3 is TGTGCCAGCAGCCAAAAACAGGGAAATCCACCCCTCCACTTT. V usage is TRBV3-1 and J usage is TRBJ1-6, with a possible D match to TRBD1 (6 bases). Trimming removed 2 bases at V and 11 bases at J, with 13 bases between. Germline V gene lookup returns CDR1 LGHDT and CDR2 YNNKEL (reference sequence). The CDR3 contains 14 residues. Full variable domain (rest looked up from reference TRBV3-1 and TRBJ1-6): DTAVSQTPKYLVTQMGNDKSIKCEQNLGHDTMYWYKQDSKKFLKIMFSYNNKELIINETVPNRFSPKSPDKAHLNLHINSLELGDSAVYFCASSQKQGNPPLHFGNGTRLTVT.

This chain links TRBV5-1 with TRBJ1-4; the D gene is possibly TRBD1 (6 bases). Germline V gives CDR1 SGHRS, CDR2 YFSETQ. V was shortened by 4 bases and J by 4 bases, with 17 bases between the two germline ends. The CDR3 contains 16 residues. DNA for the CDR3: TGCGCCAGCAGCGGGCAGGGGATGGGCCTTAATGAAAAACTGTTTTTT. The encoded protein is CASSGQGMGLNEKLFF.

The chain carries TRBV30 and TRBJ2-5, with D possibly TRBD2 on 6 matching bases. V gave up 2 bases and J gave up 1 base, with 8 bases separating them. Germline loops: CDR1 GTSNPN, CDR2 SVGIG (reference sequence). The CDR3 has 13 residues. The CDR3 here is CAWSRRGQETQYF. CDR3 DNA sequence: TGTGCCTGGAGTCGGAGGGGCCAAGAGACCCAGTACTTC.

This clonotype was counted ten times or more. V usage is TRBV5-5 and J usage is TRBJ1-3; D is undetermined. CDR1 and CDR2 (germline): SGHKS, YYEKEE (reference sequence). V was clipped by 1 base and J by 4 bases, with 9 bases between them. This CDR3 spans 14 amino acids. CDR3 loop: CASSLPLSGNTIYF. As DNA, the CDR3 is TGTGCCAGCAGCTTGCCCTTATCGGGAAACACCATATATTTT.

This clonotype was picked up a small number of times. The CDR3 sequence: CASSLGFGTGVNEQFF. CDR3 in DNA: TGTGCCAGCAGCTTAGGTTTCGGGACAGGGGTTAATGAGCAGTTCTTC. The J gene is TRBJ2-1, the V gene TRBV7-9; TRBD1 agrees at 10 bases. V shed 1 base and J 7 bases; nucleotides not matched to a gene: 7. This CDR3 has 16 residues. Germline V gives CDR1 SEHNR, CDR2 FQNEAQ (reference sequence). The full variable domain, completed using reference TRBV7-9 and TRBJ2-1, is DTGVSQNPRHKITKRGQNVTFRCDPISEHNRLYWYRQTLGQGPEFLTYFQNEAQLEKSRLLSDRFSAERPKGSFSTLEIQRTEQGDSAMYLCASSLGFGTGVNEQFFGPGTRLTVL.

This clonotype came up a few times. The chain carries TRBV11-2 and TRBJ2-7; D unresolved. The CDR3 is 14 amino acids. The germline CDR1 and CDR2 sequences are SGHAT and FQNNGV. V was cut by 2 bases and J by 5 bases, with 13 bases left in between. In DNA form, the CDR3 reads TGTGCCAGCAGCTTAACCTTCCGGGCCCACGAGCAGTACGTC. Amino acid sequence: CASSLTFRAHEQYV.

The CDR3 protein is CASSPYRGRSTDTQYF. The DNA of the CDR3 is TGTGCCAGCAGTCCTTACAGGGGGCGAAGCACAGATACGCAGTATTTT. V usage is TRBV6-5 and J usage is TRBJ2-3; 9 bases line up with TRBD1. Germline CDR1 is MNHEY and CDR2 is SVGAGI. This CDR3 has 16 residues. V lost 5 bases and J lost 0; bases outside the gene matches: 6.

V is TRBV20-1 and J is TRBJ1-2, with 8 bases lining up with TRBD1. The V segment lost 6 bases and the J segment 4 bases; nucleotides outside the gene matches: 4. The CDR3 runs 12 residues. Germline CDR1 and CDR2: DFQATT and SNEGSKA (reference sequence). The CDR3 sequence is CSAHRGSYGYTF. The CDR3 coding sequence is TGCAGTGCCCACAGGGGGTCCTATGGCTACACCTTC.

This chain uses TRBV19 with TRBJ2-2, with a tentative D call TRBD2 (5 bases). V gave up 2 bases and J gave up 6 bases, with 10 bases separating them. Per germline, CDR1 LNHDA and CDR2 SQIVND (reference sequence). CDR3 length: 14 residues. The CDR3 sequence: CASSIRGIAGELFF. The CDR3 nucleotides read TGTGCCAGTAGTATACGGGGAATCGCCGGGGAGCTGTTTTTT.